The T cell receptor (beta chain) under discussion was sequenced for a study of T-cell reconstitution after alpha-beta-depleted transplantation in children (TCRdb year 2016). A note on the overall study: Using TCR repertoire profiling, the study quantitatively followed how T-cell immune reconstitution unfolded in children after TCRalphabeta/CD19-depleted allogeneic hematopoietic cell transplantation. What the authors observed across the whole study: Over the following months the frequencies of hyperexpanded clones went down, and after one year T-cell counts and TCRbeta diversity were mostly credited to newly produced T cells. In some patients, the high TCRbeta diversity seen at day 60 was put down to recipient T cells and intrathymic progenitors that had survived conditioning. About two months after transplant, the apparently early recovery of alphabetaT-cell counts reportedly depended on just several hundred clones that had expanded rapidly and came from non-depleted graft cells.

The CDR3 covers 12 residues, taking in both the cysteine and the phenylalanine. The sequence is cut down to CDR3 DNA, 36 bases in frame from base 1. Per the germline V gene, SQVTM is the CDR1 and ANQGSEA is the CDR2. V lost 3 bases and J lost 2 bases; the stretch between them is 8 bases long. Concerning this clonotype: Its antigen specificity is not known. Within one base of it there is no much larger clone, and no base qualities were kept.

What the time point label conveys for this sample: day 60 (about 2 months) after transplantation. The intended sense of this specimen's treatment or condition label: allogeneic hematopoietic cell transplantation with graft depleted of TCRalphabeta T cells and CD19 B cells. The children who served as transplant recipients had been given grafts of TCRalphabeta/CD19-depleted allogeneic hematopoietic cells. The library was obtained by PCR. Sequenced on an Illumina HiSeq 2500. TCR library preparation used molecular barcoding, with unique molecular identifiers applied to normalize quantification of the TCRbeta repertoire. The raw public data were reprocessed by TCRdb itself: fastp quality trimming at Q25, MiXCR clonotype calling, in-frame beta chains only. Identical CDR3 protein sequences are pooled into one entry, listed with their most common genes and DNA. In all, the sample holds roughly 30,000 distinct CDR3 sequences, and around 7% of those were seen once. In total, the top ten clones hold around 27% of the sample.

This sequence originates from a child in the first two years of life who had a stem cell transplant for acute myeloid leukemia, so the T cells may come from the graft donor. This chain joins TRBV29-1 to TRBJ2-7; the D gene cannot be named for sure. Specimen: peripheral blood, collected 60 days after TCRalphabeta/CD19-depleted stem cell transplant. CDR3 loop: CSVESHPYEQYF. The DNA is TGCAGCGTTGAGTCCCATCCCTACGAGCAGTACTTC.